The 23 T cell receptor beta chains in this list originate from one sample, sequenced in a study of T cells after yellow fever vaccination. Via MiXCR, TCRdb re-called the 5' RACE reads, giving one row per CDR3 protein. The table lists 240,000 or so distinct CDR3 sequences, 6.9% of them singletons. The material was CD4+ T cells sorted from PBMCs, obtained 15 days after the yellow fever booster vaccination. The receptors come from a man aged 25 to 45 who received the YFV17D yellow fever vaccine.

In its sample, this clonotype was seen a few times. The V call is TRBV5-6, the J call TRBJ2-2, with a possible D match to TRBD2 (6 bases). The V end was cut by 3 bases, the J end by 1 base, with 16 bases between. Germline V gene lookup returns CDR1 SGHDT and CDR2 YYEEEE. The CDR3 is 17 amino acids. This chain's CDR3 is CASSCVGSCQNTGELFF. CDR3 coding DNA: TGTGCCAGCAGCTGCGTCGGGAGTTGCCAGAACACCGGGGAGCTGTTTTTT.

This clonotype was found many times. The chain carries TRBV15 and TRBJ2-2, with 7 bases aligning to TRBD2. The germline V gene has CDR1 LNHNV and CDR2 YYDKDF (reference sequence). This CDR3 has 15 residues. V lost 5 bases to trimming and J lost 2 bases; unmatched junction nucleotides: 5. The CDR3 protein is CATSGRDYNTGELFF. CDR3 DNA sequence: TGTGCCACCAGCGGACGGGACTACAACACCGGGGAGCTGTTTTTT.

The gene calls are TRBV11-3 and TRBJ2-1; either TRBD1 or TRBD2 may fit D (5 bases each). Germline CDR1 SGHNT, CDR2 YENEEA. Trimming pared 0 bases from V and 7 bases from J, leaving 10 bases between. The CDR3 length is 14 residues. This CDR3 reads CASSLEAGTNEQFF. The DNA for the CDR3 is TGTGCCAGCAGCTTAGAAGCAGGGACGAATGAGCAGTTCTTC.

The chain uses TRBV12-3 or TRBV12-4 and TRBJ1-1; no definite D call. This CDR3 is built from 11 residues. V was cut by 3 bases and J by 7 bases, with 6 bases left in between. DNA for the CDR3: TGTGCCAGCAGTTTTATTGTTGAAGCTTTCTTT. Protein: CASSFIVEAFF.

This clonotype was counted only a few times. The gene calls are TRBV18 and TRBJ2-1; 8 bases map to TRBD2. This CDR3 region has 17 residues. The trim removed 1 base at V and 2 bases at J, leaving 7 bases unmatched. Germline V CDR1 and CDR2: KGHSH, LQKENI. The CDR3 coding sequence is TGTGCCAGCTCACCACGATCCGGGAGGGAGCCCTACAATGAGCAGTTCTTC. Translation gives CASSPRSGREPYNEQFF.

This clonotype was found a few times. Its ends do not fully match the called genes, so a read error is possible. This chain links TRBV6-5 with TRBJ2-4; 8 positions match TRBD1. Germline V gene sequence: CDR1 MNHEY, CDR2 SVGAGI. The CDR3 length is 13 residues. The CDR3 loop is CASSYSPGGNSSF. The CDR3 DNA is TGTGCCAGCAGTTACTCTCCAGGGGGCAACTCTAGCTTC.

This clonotype has at least ten counts. The chain uses TRBV5-1 and TRBJ2-1; D tentatively reads TRBD1 or TRBD2 (6 bases each). Trimming removed 4 bases at V and 2 bases at J, with 13 bases between. CDR3 size: 15 residues. Germline V gene sequence: CDR1 SGHRS, CDR2 YFSETQ. The CDR3 nucleotides are TGCGCCAGCAGCAGGGGGGACGGCGCCTACAATGAGCAGTTCTTC. Amino acids: CASSRGDGAYNEQFF.

This clonotype turned up a few times. The chain carries TRBV20-1 and TRBJ2-7, with D possibly called TRBD1 or TRBD2 (5 bases each). The CDR3 is 14 residues long. CDR1 and CDR2 (germline): DFQATT, SNEGSKA (reference sequence). Here the CDR3 DNA reads TGCAGCGCTTTGGGCTGGGGACGAGACTACGAGCAGTACTTC. As protein: CSALGWGRDYEQYF.

The chain uses TRBV15 and TRBJ2-3; the D call may be TRBD1 or TRBD2 (5 bases each). The CDR3 runs 16 residues. From germline, CDR1 is LNHNV and CDR2 YYDKDF (reference sequence). Trimming took 1 base from V and 2 from J, leaving 13 bases between them. CDR3 in amino acids: CATSRVGVGVTDTQYF. CDR3 nucleotides: TGTGCCACCAGCAGAGTCGGGGTAGGGGTCACAGATACGCAGTATTTT.

This clonotype was counted at least ten times. V usage is TRBV20-1 and J usage is TRBJ1-3, with D perhaps matching TRBD1 (5 bases). Trimming took off 4 bases at V and 0 bases at J, with 16 bases between the two ends. Germline values: CDR1 DFQATT, CDR2 SNEGSKA (reference sequence). This CDR3 region has 16 residues. The CDR3 loop is CSAKVGAQSSGNTIYF. DNA for the CDR3: TGCAGTGCTAAAGTAGGGGCACAGAGCTCTGGAAACACCATATATTTT.

This clonotype was seen more than once but under ten times. The genes are TRBV29-1 and TRBJ2-5; TRBD1 might be the D (6 bases). The CDR3 runs 13 residues. The germline V and J ends were trimmed by 6 bases and 2 bases, with 13 bases remaining between them. Germline lookup yields CDR1 SQVTM and CDR2 ANQGSEA. CDR3 nucleotides: TGCAGCGTAGAAAGACAGGTTCAAGAGACCCAGTACTTC. It specifies CSVERQVQETQYF.

The V and J genes are TRBV7-9 and TRBJ2-1; 13 nucleotides match TRBD2. V lost 5 bases and J lost 14; bases outside the gene matches: 6. Germline V gene sequence: CDR1 SEHNR, CDR2 FQNEAQ (reference sequence). The CDR3 runs to 13 residues. The DNA of the CDR3 is TGTGCCAGCAGCCAAACTAGCGGGAGGGGAGAGTTCTTC. Translated, it gives CASSQTSGRGEFF.

The chain employs TRBV20-1 and TRBJ2-1, with TRBD2 matching 9 bases. V lost 5 bases and J lost 4; bases outside the gene matches: 9. The germline V gene encodes CDR1 DFQATT and CDR2 SNEGSKA (reference sequence). This CDR3 has 15 amino acids. CDR3 coding DNA: TGCAGTGCTTTAGCGGGAGCTGAGGGTTACAATGAGCAGTTCTTC. Translation gives CSALAGAEGYNEQFF.

V is TRBV29-1 and J is TRBJ2-1; 8 nucleotides match TRBD2. After removal of 1 base from V and 14 bases from J, the junction contained 10 bases not matched to a gene. The CDR3 sequence is 13 residues long. The germline V gene encodes CDR1 SQVTM and CDR2 ANQGSEA. The CDR3 here is CSVEVEAGTRKFF. As DNA, the CDR3 is TGCAGCGTTGAAGTTGAGGCCGGGACTAGAAAGTTCTTC.

The chain uses TRBV5-1 and TRBJ2-5; perhaps TRBD1 as D (6 bases). Germline lookup yields CDR1 SGHRS and CDR2 YFSETQ. Trimming stripped 4 bases from V and 2 bases from J, with 12 bases between. The CDR3 covers 14 residues. CDR3 DNA sequence: TGCGCCAGCAGCGGGCTGGACAGTCAAGAGACCCAGTACTTC. Translated, it gives CASSGLDSQETQYF.

The CDR3 nucleotides read TGCGCCAGCCGCCCGGGACAGGGAGAATCACCCCTCCACTTT. Translation: CASRPGQGESPLHF. The rearrangement uses TRBV5-1 and TRBJ1-6, with 9 bases fitting TRBD1. V shed 7 bases and J 10 bases; nucleotides not matched to a gene: 9. The CDR3 is 14 amino acids. Germline lookup yields CDR1 SGHRS and CDR2 YFSETQ.

This chain uses TRBV7-2 with TRBJ2-5, with a tentative D call TRBD1 (5 bases). Germline CDR1 is SGHTA and CDR2 is FQGNSA. Trimming shortened V by 5 bases and J by 5 bases, and 15 bases separated the two germline ends. The CDR3 spans 14 residues. CDR3 in DNA: TGTGCCAGCAGCACTCGGACACTCCGGGAGACCCAGTACTTC. It is translated as CASSTRTLRETQYF. Based on the CDR3 plus reference TRBV7-2 and TRBJ2-5, the full variable domain is GAGVSQSPSNKVTEKGKDVELRCDPISGHTALYWYRQSLGQGLEFLIYFQGNSAPDKSGLPSDRFSAERTGGSVSTLTIQRTQQEDSAVYLCASSTRTLRETQYFGPGTRLLVL.

In this sample, this clonotype turned up a few times. The V and J genes are TRBV4-3 and TRBJ2-7; 10 bases line up with TRBD1. The CDR3 runs 16 residues. Trimming at V came to 0 bases and at J to 2 bases, leaving 4 bases not matched to a gene. Germline V lookup: CDR1 LGHNA, CDR2 YSLEER. This CDR3 reads CASSQEGTGEPYEQYF. CDR3 coding DNA: TGCGCCAGCAGCCAAGAAGGGACAGGGGAACCCTACGAGCAGTACTTC.

This clonotype has just a few counts. V usage is TRBV10-3 and J usage is TRBJ2-5; D unresolved. Germline V gives CDR1 ENHRY, CDR2 SYGVKD. The CDR3 consists of 15 residues. Trimming shortened V by 0 bases and J by 2 bases, and 10 bases separated the two germline ends. This CDR3 is CAISESGAVQETQYF. In DNA form, the CDR3 reads TGTGCCATCAGTGAGTCCGGAGCAGTTCAAGAGACCCAGTACTTC.

The chain joins TRBV6-5 to TRBJ2-7; 10 bases fit TRBD2. Germline V gene lookup returns CDR1 MNHEY and CDR2 SVGAGI. The CDR3 spans 14 residues. V gave up 2 bases and J gave up 6 bases; unmatched junction bases: 4. The CDR3 nucleotides are TGTGCCAGCAGTTACAGCCTAGCGGGAGCCGAGCAGTACTTC. This encodes CASSYSLAGAEQYF.

This sequence joins TRBV3-1 and TRBJ2-3; D not resolved. This CDR3 comprises 14 residues. V lost 1 base and J 3 bases, leaving 8 bases between the germline ends. The germline V gene encodes CDR1 LGHDT and CDR2 YNNKEL (reference sequence). As DNA, the CDR3 is TGTGCCAGCAGCCAAGGAGTTTATACAGATACGCAGTATTTT. It encodes CASSQGVYTDTQYF.

V usage is TRBV19 and J usage is TRBJ1-5; D is uncertain. Germline lookup yields CDR1 LNHDA and CDR2 SQIVND (reference sequence). CDR3 length: 12 amino acids. The ends were cut back, 7 bases at V and 2 bases at J, with 6 bases in the middle. DNA of the CDR3: TGTGCCAGTAACGAGGGCAATCAGCCCCAGCATTTT. Translating it yields CASNEGNQPQHF.

The rearrangement uses TRBV23-1 and TRBJ2-1; weak D call: TRBD2 (6 bases). TRBV23-1 falls under the ORF class, with uncertain function. CDR3 length: 17 residues. V lost 4 bases to trimming and J lost 3 bases, with 19 bases between them. DNA of the CDR3: TGCGCCAGCAGTCTCCCGACTAGACCCCACCTCTACAATGAGCAGTTCTTC. It translates to CASSLPTRPHLYNEQFF.